The 19 T cell receptor beta chains reported below all come from one sample, sequenced in a study of blood T cell repertoires in COVID-19. The data were produced by immunoSEQ multiplex PCR, yet TCRdb's version contains in-frame clones alone and is incomplete. The sample contains 75,000 to 90,000 clones, 85% of which appear only once. The specimen was peripheral blood. The receptors stem from a man older than 75 with active or convalescent COVID-19.

In its sample, this clone was seen a few times. The chain couples TRBV30 to TRBJ2-3, with D perhaps matching TRBD2 (5 bases). Per the germline V gene, CDR1 is GTSNPN and CDR2 is SVGIG (reference sequence). This CDR3 spans 12 amino acids. Between the trimmed V and J ends, which lost 5 bases and 6 bases, there was a span of 12 bases. The CDR3 loop reads CAWGERSDTQYF. The CDR3, as DNA: TGTGCCTGGGGGGAGCGGTCGGATACGCAGTATTTT.

This chain links TRBV18 with TRBJ1-2; 8 bases are shared with TRBD1. With V trimmed by 4 bases and J by 8 bases, 6 bases remained unmatched. CDR1 and CDR2 (germline): KGHSH, LQKENI. The CDR3 consists of 13 residues. Here the CDR3 reads CASSLGQGQGYTF. The CDR3 DNA sequence: TGTGCCAGCTCACTCGGACAGGGTCAAGGCTACACCTTC.

This clone was seen repeatedly, ten times or more. V and J are TRBV5-5 and TRBJ1-3; weak D call: TRBD1 (6 bases). This CDR3 has 16 amino acids. CDR1 and CDR2 from the germline V gene are SGHKS and YYEKEE (reference sequence). The germline V and J ends were trimmed by 4 bases and 3 bases, with 17 bases remaining between them. The CDR3 sequence is CASSPMGGAYGNTIYF. DNA for the CDR3: TGTGCCAGCAGCCCGATGGGGGGGGCGTATGGAAACACCATATATTTT.

CDR3 bases: TGCGCCAGCAGCTTGGGAATACAGGGGGGGAGTACTGAAGCTTTCTTT. Translated, it gives CASSLGIQGGSTEAFF. The chain combines TRBV5-1 with TRBJ1-1, with 8 bases fitting TRBD1. Germline assignment: CDR1 SGHRS and CDR2 YFSETQ. J was trimmed by 5 bases and V by 0 bases; bases with no gene match: 9. This CDR3 has 16 residues.

The chain carries TRBV5-1 and TRBJ2-5; TRBD1 aligns across 7 bases. V was pared by 3 bases and J by 2 bases, with 7 bases of the junction left unmatched. The CDR3 extends over 15 amino acids. CDR1 and CDR2 (germline): SGHRS, YFSETQ. DNA for the CDR3: TGCGCCAGCAGCTCGGGACAGCCAGCTCAAGAGACCCAGTACTTC. Its protein product is CASSSGQPAQETQYF.

The rearrangement joins TRBV29-1 to TRBJ2-4; TRBD2 agrees at 13 bases. V was clipped by 2 bases and J by 0 bases; unmatched bases: 7. The CDR3 sequence is 18 residues long. Germline V gene lookup returns CDR1 SQVTM and CDR2 ANQGSEA. CDR3: CSVETGLAGNLAKNIQYF. Here the CDR3 DNA reads TGCAGCGTTGAAACGGGACTAGCGGGAAATCTAGCCAAAAACATTCAGTACTTC.

The genes are TRBV6-5 and TRBJ1-2, with TRBD1 as a possible D gene (5 bases). Germline V lookup: CDR1 MNHEY, CDR2 SVGAGI. The CDR3 totals 16 residues. V lost 3 bases and J lost 0, with 14 bases in between. The CDR3 bases are TGTGCCAGCAGTTATCTTTGGGGGGGAGCTAACTATGGCTACACCTTC. The encoded protein is CASSYLWGGANYGYTF.

V is TRBV3-1 (or the pseudogene TRBV3-2) and J is TRBJ1-1; 10 nucleotides match TRBD1. Trimming removed 6 bases from V and 5 bases from J; junction bases left unmatched: 3. The CDR3 extends over 13 amino acids. CDR1 is LGHDT and CDR2 is YNNKEL in the germline V gene (reference sequence). The CDR3 spells CASRGTGVTEAFF. The CDR3 coding sequence is TGTGCCAGCAGGGGGACAGGGGTGACTGAAGCTTTCTTT.

The chain couples TRBV28 to TRBJ1-1; 10 nucleotides agree with TRBD1. Germline loops: CDR1 MDHEN, CDR2 SYDVKM. CDR3 length: 15 amino acids. V lost 7 bases to trimming and J lost 0 bases; unmatched junction nucleotides: 5. The CDR3 nucleotides read TGTGCCAGCACCCGACAGGGGGCAATGAACACTGAAGCTTTCTTT. Protein product: CASTRQGAMNTEAFF. The variable domain in full, with the rest retrieved from reference TRBV28 and TRBJ1-1, is DVKVTQSSRYLVKRTGEKVFLECVQDMDHENMFWYRQDPGLGLRLIYFSYDVKMKEKGDIPEGYSVSREKKERFSLILESASTNQTSMYLCASTRQGAMNTEAFFGQGTRLTVV.

J is TRBJ1-3 and V is TRBV3-1 (or the pseudogene TRBV3-2); D is unresolved. Germline CDR1 LGHDT, CDR2 YNNKEL (reference sequence). CDR3 size: 15 residues. Trimming cost V 3 bases and J 0 bases, with 9 bases left between them. The DNA for the CDR3 is TGTGCCAGCAGCCAGTTCCCTCGCTCTGGAAACACCATATATTTT. It encodes CASSQFPRSGNTIYF.

The chain joins TRBV24-1 to TRBJ1-2; D is uncertain. V lost 0 bases and J lost 4, with 8 bases in between. Germline CDR1 KGHDR, CDR2 SFDVKD. This CDR3 is 14 amino acids long. The CDR3 loop is CATSDLTVGYGYTF. The CDR3 nucleotides are TGTGCCACCAGTGATTTGACGGTCGGCTATGGCTACACCTTC.

The J gene is TRBJ2-3, the V gene TRBV5-1, with TRBD2 matching 7 bases. The CDR3 totals 12 residues. The germline gives CDR1 SGHRS, CDR2 YFSETQ. V shed 5 bases and J 5 bases; nucleotides not matched to a gene: 2. The CDR3 protein is CASSSSGDTQYF. DNA of the CDR3: TGCGCCAGCAGTTCTAGCGGAGATACGCAGTATTTT.

About this clone: Other DNA sequences in this sample translate to the same CDR3. CDR3 sequence: CASSLGLAGGRETQYF. Here the CDR3 DNA reads TGTGCCAGCAGCTTAGGACTAGCGGGGGGCCGAGAGACCCAGTACTTC. The chain employs TRBV7-2 and TRBJ2-5; 13 bases are shared with TRBD2. J gave up 4 bases and V 1 base, and 3 bases lay outside the gene matches. This CDR3 spans 16 amino acids. Germline V CDR1 and CDR2: SGHTA, FQGNSA.

The chain couples TRBV18 to TRBJ2-1, with 10 bases lining up with TRBD2. Germline V gene lookup returns CDR1 KGHSH and CDR2 LQKENI. The CDR3 extends over 16 amino acids. J gave up 5 bases and V 3 bases, and 7 bases lay outside the gene matches. In DNA form, the CDR3 reads TGTGCCAGCTCACCGTCGAGCGGGAGGGGGAACAATGAGCAGTTCTTC. As protein: CASSPSSGRGNNEQFF.

The chain has TRBV5-1 and TRBJ2-3; perhaps TRBD1 as D (6 bases). This CDR3 is 14 amino acids long. V was pared by 4 bases and J by 6 bases, with 15 bases between. Germline V gene sequence: CDR1 SGHRS, CDR2 YFSETQ. The CDR3 region has the DNA TGCGCCAGCAGCGAAGGGACACCGGGGGATACGCAGTATTTT. It is translated as CASSEGTPGDTQYF.

The chain carries TRBV7-2 and TRBJ2-3; 7 bases map to TRBD1. Germline V gene data show CDR1 as SGHTA and CDR2 as FQGNSA. This CDR3 has 16 amino acids. The V and J ends lost 5 bases and 6 bases, in that order; junction bases with no gene match: 14. In DNA, the CDR3 is TGTGCCAGCAGCCTAAACGGACAGGCAGTGGGGGATACGCAGTATTTT. The encoded protein is CASSLNGQAVGDTQYF.

V is TRBV5-1 and J is TRBJ1-1; no reliable D call. The CDR3 covers 14 residues. Looked up from germline, CDR1 is SGHRS and CDR2 is YFSETQ. V lost 0 bases, J lost 0 bases, and 6 bases lay in between. DNA for the CDR3: TGCGCCAGCAGCTTGGTACAGTTGAACACTGAAGCTTTCTTT. Protein sequence: CASSLVQLNTEAFF.

This chain connects TRBV5-1 to TRBJ1-1, with 9 positions matching TRBD1. CDR1 and CDR2 (germline): SGHRS, YFSETQ. The length of the CDR3 is 16 residues. The J segment lost 3 bases and the V segment lost 2 bases, leaving 8 bases of the junction unmatched. The CDR3 loop reads CASSLTFTGGDTEAFF. CDR3 DNA sequence: TGCGCCAGCAGCTTAACCTTCACAGGGGGCGACACTGAAGCTTTCTTT.

The genes are TRBV19 and TRBJ1-2, with 9 bases matching TRBD1. CDR1 and CDR2 from the germline V gene are LNHDA and SQIVND (reference sequence). The junction had 6 bases not matched to a gene; V was cut back by 6 bases and J by 7 bases. The CDR3 extends over 13 amino acids. This CDR3 is CASRSGTGIGYTF. DNA for the CDR3: TGTGCCAGTAGATCCGGGACAGGGATTGGCTACACCTTC.